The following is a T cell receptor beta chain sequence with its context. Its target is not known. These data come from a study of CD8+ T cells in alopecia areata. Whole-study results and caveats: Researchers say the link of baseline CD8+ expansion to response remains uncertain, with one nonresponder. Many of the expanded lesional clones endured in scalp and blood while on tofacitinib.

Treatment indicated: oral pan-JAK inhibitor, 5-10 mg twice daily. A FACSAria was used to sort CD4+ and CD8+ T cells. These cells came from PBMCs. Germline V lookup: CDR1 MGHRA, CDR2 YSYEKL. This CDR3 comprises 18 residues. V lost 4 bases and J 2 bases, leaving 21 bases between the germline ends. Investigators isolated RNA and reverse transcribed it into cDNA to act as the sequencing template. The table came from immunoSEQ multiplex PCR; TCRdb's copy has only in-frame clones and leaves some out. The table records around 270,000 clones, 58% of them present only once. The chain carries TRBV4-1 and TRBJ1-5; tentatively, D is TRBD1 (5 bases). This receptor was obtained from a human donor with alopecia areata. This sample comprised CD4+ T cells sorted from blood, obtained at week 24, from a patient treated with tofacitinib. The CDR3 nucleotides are TGCGCCAGCAGCCTTTACCGGGACGCACCTAGCGGCAATCAGCCCCAGCATTTT. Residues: CASSLYRDAPSGNQPQHF.